The clone carrying this T cell receptor (beta chain) was detected only once. Its antigen is not known. PCR amplification relied on 60 Vbeta primers (plus 13 Jbeta primers). Only in-frame clones appear in the TCRdb table, and some are missing; sequencing was by immunoSEQ multiplex PCR. This sample carries more than 95,000 clones, 75% to 80% of them seen once, and the ten largest clones take 5.8%. The sample is drawn from a study of cytomegalovirus exposure and HLA in healthy donors. Study conclusions and caveats: The study recorded 164 TCR beta chains that were cytomegalovirus-associated. As a later analysis revealed, the rate of TCR association differed by HLA locus, with DRB1 most and HLA-C fewest. In an earlier analysis, productive rearrangement rates for most beta V segments clustered near 87% or 30%.

Sequenced: PBMCs. This clonotype originated in a man between 60 and 70 years old in good health and CMV-seropositive.

The CDR3 sequence is CATSRDRGGGSDEQYF. Here the CDR3 DNA reads TGTGCCACCAGCAGAGATCGAGGGGGCGGATCGGACGAGCAGTACTTC. The V call is TRBV15, the J call TRBJ2-5; TRBD1 matches 7 bases. TRBJ2-7 explains the end of the DNA better; the J call may be wrong. The CDR3 contains 16 residues. Germline assignment: CDR1 LNHNV and CDR2 YYDKDF (reference sequence).